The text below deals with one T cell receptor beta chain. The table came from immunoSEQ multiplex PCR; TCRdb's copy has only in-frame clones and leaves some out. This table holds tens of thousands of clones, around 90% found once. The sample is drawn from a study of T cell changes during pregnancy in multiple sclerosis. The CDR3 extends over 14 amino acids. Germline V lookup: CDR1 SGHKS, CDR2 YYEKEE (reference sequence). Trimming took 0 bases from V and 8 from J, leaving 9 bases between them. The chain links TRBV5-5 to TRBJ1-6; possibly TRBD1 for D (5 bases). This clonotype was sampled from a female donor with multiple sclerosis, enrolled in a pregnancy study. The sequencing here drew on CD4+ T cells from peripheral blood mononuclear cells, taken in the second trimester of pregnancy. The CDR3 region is CASSLGDSYSPLHF. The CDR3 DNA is TGTGCCAGCAGCTTGGGAGACAGTTATTCACCCCTCCACTTT.